The sequence of this T cell receptor (beta chain) was determined in a study of T cells in Graves' hyperthyroidism and ophthalmopathy. Overall study results and limits: Blood also contained most expanded thyroid clonotypes above 0.001. Ophthalmopathy stood apart from stable hyperthyroidism in a 13 V-J model.

This CDR3 comprises 14 residues. V shed 3 bases and J shed 0 bases, with 3 bases lying between them. The germline V gene has CDR1 SGHAT and CDR2 FQDESV (reference sequence). Subjects aged 18 to 65 presented with newly diagnosed hyperthyroidism of less than 2 months' duration. The sample, blood from the first hyperthyroidism diagnosis, precedes any ophthalmopathy symptoms. The sample holds many counts of this clonotype. Its antigen remains unknown. Amplification of TCR beta CDR3 regions used RNA as the template. A set of HTBI primers served as the primers for a first-round RT-PCR of the TCR CDR3. TCRdb redid the calling of the multiplex PCR reads with MiXCR, one entry per CDR3 protein. This table has 250,000 or so distinct CDR3 sequences, just over 14% appearing once.

The sequencing sample was made of blood. The J gene is TRBJ1-6, the V gene TRBV11-1; D not resolved. This clonotype was obtained from a woman between 40 and 55 years old with Graves' hyperthyroidism that later progressed to Graves' ophthalmopathy. The CDR3 loop is CASSFDSYNSPLHF. The CDR3 coding sequence is TGTGCCAGCAGCTTCGACTCCTATAATTCACCCCTCCACTTT.